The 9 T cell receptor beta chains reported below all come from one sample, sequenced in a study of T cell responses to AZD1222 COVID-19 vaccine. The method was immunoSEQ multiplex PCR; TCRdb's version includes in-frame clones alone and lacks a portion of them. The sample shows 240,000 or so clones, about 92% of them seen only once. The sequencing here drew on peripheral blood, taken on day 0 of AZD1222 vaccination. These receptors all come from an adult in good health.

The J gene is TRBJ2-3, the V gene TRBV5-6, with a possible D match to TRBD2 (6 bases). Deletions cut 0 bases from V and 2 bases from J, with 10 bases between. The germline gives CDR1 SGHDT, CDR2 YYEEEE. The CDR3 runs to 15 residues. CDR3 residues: CASSLEGGTTDTQYF. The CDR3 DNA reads TGTGCCAGCAGCTTGGAGGGCGGGACCACAGATACGCAGTATTTT.

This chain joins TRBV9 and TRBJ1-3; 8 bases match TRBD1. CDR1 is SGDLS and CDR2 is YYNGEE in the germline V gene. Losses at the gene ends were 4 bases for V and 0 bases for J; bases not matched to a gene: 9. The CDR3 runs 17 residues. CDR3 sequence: CASSPHRGTSSGNTIYF. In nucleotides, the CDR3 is TGTGCCAGCAGCCCCCACAGGGGGACGAGCTCTGGAAACACCATATATTTT. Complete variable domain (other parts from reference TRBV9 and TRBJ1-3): DSGVTQTPKHLITATGQRVTLRCSPRSGDLSVYWYQQSLDQGLQFLIQYYNGEERAKGNILERFSAQQFPDLHSELNLSSLELGDSALYFCASSPHRGTSSGNTIYFGEGSWLTVV.

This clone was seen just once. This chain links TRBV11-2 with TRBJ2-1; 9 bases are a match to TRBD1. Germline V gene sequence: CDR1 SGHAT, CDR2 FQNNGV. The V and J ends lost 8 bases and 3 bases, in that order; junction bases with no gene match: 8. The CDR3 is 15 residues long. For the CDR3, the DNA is TGTGCCAGCCGGTCGGGGACAGGGATCTACAATGAGCAGTTCTTC. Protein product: CASRSGTGIYNEQFF.

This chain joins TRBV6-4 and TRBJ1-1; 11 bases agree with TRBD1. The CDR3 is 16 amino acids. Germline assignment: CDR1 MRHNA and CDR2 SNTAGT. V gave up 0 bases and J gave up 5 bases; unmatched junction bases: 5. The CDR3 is CASSDSPDRGRTEAFF. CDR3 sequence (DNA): TGTGCCAGCAGTGACTCCCCGGACAGGGGGCGGACTGAAGCTTTCTTT.

Here the CDR3 DNA reads TGTGCCAGCGGGCCACCATTCACCTCTGGAAACACCATATATTTT. This encodes CASGPPFTSGNTIYF. The chain has TRBV28 and TRBJ1-3, with D hard to call. With 8 bases removed from V and 0 bases from J, the gap between germline ends came to 14 bases. This CDR3 spans 15 amino acids. Germline assignment: CDR1 MDHEN and CDR2 SYDVKM. Full variable domain (remainder filled in from reference TRBV28 and TRBJ1-3): DVKVTQSSRYLVKRTGEKVFLECVQDMDHENMFWYRQDPGLGLRLIYFSYDVKMKEKGDIPEGYSVSREKKERFSLILESASTNQTSMYLCASGPPFTSGNTIYFGEGSWLTVV.

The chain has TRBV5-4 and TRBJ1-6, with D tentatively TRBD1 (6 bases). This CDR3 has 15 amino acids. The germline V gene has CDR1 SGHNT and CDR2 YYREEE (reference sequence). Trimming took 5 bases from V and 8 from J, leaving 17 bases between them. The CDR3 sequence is CASSLPGHQDSPLHF. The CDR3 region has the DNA TGTGCCAGCAGTTTGCCGGGACACCAGGATTCACCCCTCCACTTT.

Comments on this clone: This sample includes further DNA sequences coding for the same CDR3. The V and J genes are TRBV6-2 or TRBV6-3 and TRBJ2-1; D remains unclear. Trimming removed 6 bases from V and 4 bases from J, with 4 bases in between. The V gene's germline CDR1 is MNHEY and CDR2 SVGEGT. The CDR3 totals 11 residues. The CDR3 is CASSRYNEQFF. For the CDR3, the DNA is TGTGCCAGCAGCCGGTACAATGAGCAGTTCTTC.

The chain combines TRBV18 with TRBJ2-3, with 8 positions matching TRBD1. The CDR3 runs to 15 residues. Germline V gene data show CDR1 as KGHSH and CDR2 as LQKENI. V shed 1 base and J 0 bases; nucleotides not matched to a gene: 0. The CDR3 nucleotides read TGTGCCAGCTCACCACGGACAGGGAGCACAGATACGCAGTATTTT. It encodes CASSPRTGSTDTQYF.

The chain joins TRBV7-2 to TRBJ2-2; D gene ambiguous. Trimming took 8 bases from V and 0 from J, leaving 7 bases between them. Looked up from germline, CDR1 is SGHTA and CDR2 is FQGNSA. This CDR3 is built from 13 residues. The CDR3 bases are TGTGCCAGCGGCTATACGAACACCGGGGAGCTGTTTTTT. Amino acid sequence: CASGYTNTGELFF.